This T cell receptor (beta chain) was observed in a study of response to subunit inactivated influenza vaccine. The ends were cut back, 3 bases at V and 0 bases at J, with 6 bases in the middle. The germline CDR1 and CDR2 sequences are DFQATT and SNEGSKA (reference sequence). The CDR3 has 12 amino acids. Via MiXCR, TCRdb re-called the RT-PCR reads, giving one row per CDR3 protein. In the table there are 500,000 to 600,000 distinct CDR3 sequences, under 15% of which are singletons. Study-wide findings and caveats: Authors suggested seasonal influenza vaccinations each recruit few new T cells.

As to this clonotype: The target antigen is unknown.

Here the sequenced sample was PBMCs from blood, taken 40 to 50 days after vaccination. This chain links TRBV20-1 with TRBJ2-7, with a possible D match to TRBD1 (5 bases). The clonotype comes from a man aged 45-65 years who received an inactivated influenza vaccine. The CDR3, as DNA: TGCAGTGCTAGTGACAGCTCCTACGAGCAGTACTTC. This sequence encodes CSASDSSYEQYF.